These 12 T cell receptor beta chains share one sample of origin, sequenced in a study of shared clonotypes between healthy human individuals. Clones were sequenced by immunoSEQ multiplex PCR, and TCRdb holds only the in-frame ones, with some missing. Here the sample spans roughly 2.5 million clones, around 90% being singletons. Material: naive CD4+ T cells sorted from blood. Specified subset: CD45RA+ positively selected. These receptors all come from a young man in good health.

V gene TRBV28 combines with J gene TRBJ1-6; 9 bases are shared with TRBD1. The CDR3 has 14 amino acids. Germline V gene sequence: CDR1 MDHEN, CDR2 SYDVKM. Germline trimming cut 4 bases from V and 9 bases from J; bases unmatched to any gene: 4. In nucleotides, the CDR3 is TGTGCCAGCAGTTCGGGACAGGGTAGTTCACCCCTCCACTTT. Translation: CASSSGQGSSPLHF.

V is TRBV6-5 and J is TRBJ2-5; no definite D call. Looked up from germline, CDR1 is MNHEY and CDR2 is SVGAGI. Trimming removed 6 bases at V and 4 bases at J, with 12 bases between. The CDR3 is made up of 13 amino acids. The CDR3 loop is CASSNQRRETQYF. The CDR3 bases are TGTGCCAGCAGCAATCAACGCAGAGAGACCCAGTACTTC.

This chain uses TRBV7-6 with TRBJ2-1; 14 bases agree with TRBD2. Germline V lookup: CDR1 SGHVS, CDR2 FNYEAQ. Trimming cost V 1 base and J 6 bases; bases outside gene matches: 2. The CDR3 is 16 residues long. The CDR3 here is CASSLGGLAGANEQFF. As DNA, the CDR3 is TGTGCCAGCAGCTTAGGGGGACTAGCGGGGGCCAATGAGCAGTTCTTC.

The chain is built from TRBV6-5 and TRBJ2-2, with unresolved D. Germline values: CDR1 MNHEY, CDR2 SVGAGI. This CDR3 is 14 amino acids long. The V and J ends lost 4 bases and 1 base respectively, with 7 bases between them. The DNA of the CDR3 is TGTGCCAGCAGTTCCCAAGGGAACACCGGGGAGCTGTTTTTT. Its translation: CASSSQGNTGELFF.

The chain combines TRBV11-2 with TRBJ2-5; TRBD1 might be the D (5 bases). V was shortened by 2 bases and J by 2 bases, with 9 bases between the two germline ends. The CDR3 totals 14 residues. Germline V gene sequence: CDR1 SGHAT, CDR2 FQNNGV. CDR3 in amino acids: CASSLSRQQETQYF. CDR3 nucleotides: TGTGCCAGCAGCTTATCTCGACAGCAAGAGACCCAGTACTTC.

The chain links TRBV6-1 to TRBJ1-2; D unresolved. The CDR3 covers 14 residues. Germline V CDR1 and CDR2: MNHNS, SASEGT. The germline V and J ends were trimmed by 3 bases and 6 bases, with 14 bases remaining between them. This CDR3 reads CASSDTIIRNGYTF. The CDR3 DNA reads as TGTGCCAGCAGTGATACTATAATAAGGAATGGCTACACCTTC.

As concerns this clone: The same CDR3 arises from other DNA sequences in this sample as well. This rearrangement joins TRBV7-2 to TRBJ2-1; TRBD2 agrees at 16 bases. Germline assignment: CDR1 SGHTA and CDR2 FQGNSA. V lost 3 bases to trimming and J lost 7 bases; unmatched junction nucleotides: 3. This CDR3 region has 16 residues. CDR3 sequence (DNA): TGTGCCAGCAGCTTGGGACTAGCGGGAGGGGAAAATGAGCAGTTCTTC. Translating it yields CASSLGLAGGENEQFF.

The chain's CDR3 is CASSPRGSSPYVGEKLFF. Written as DNA, the CDR3 is TGTGCCAGCTCACCACGGGGTTCGTCTCCCTATGTAGGGGAAAAACTGTTTTTT. This chain joins TRBV18 and TRBJ1-4; no clear D. The CDR3 has 18 residues. Trimming removed 1 base at V and 8 bases at J, with 23 bases between. Germline CDR1 is KGHSH and CDR2 is LQKENI.

The CDR3 here is CASSFLREGEQYF. CDR3 DNA sequence: TGTGCCAGCAGCTTTCTCAGGGAAGGCGAGCAGTACTTC. The rearrangement links TRBV11-2 to TRBJ2-7; possible D gene TRBD1, 5 bases. Looked up from germline, CDR1 is SGHAT and CDR2 is FQNNGV. There are 13 residues in the CDR3. The germline V and J ends were trimmed by 3 bases and 6 bases, with 12 bases remaining between them.

Remarks on this clone: In the same sample, other DNA sequences code for this CDR3. This chain links TRBV25-1 with TRBJ1-1, with a weak D call TRBD1 (5 bases). V shed 2 bases and J shed 7 bases, with 11 bases lying between them. The CDR3 totals 13 residues. Germline CDR1 MGHDK, CDR2 SYGVNS. CDR3 protein: CASSEQGPHEAFF. The CDR3 DNA is TGTGCCAGCAGTGAACAGGGCCCTCATGAAGCTTTCTTT.

This clone appeared once. The sample carries other DNA sequences with the same CDR3. CDR3 bases: TGTGCCAGCAGCCCCAGGACGAGTCAAGAGACCCAGTACTTC. Protein sequence: CASSPRTSQETQYF. The gene calls are TRBV7-2 and TRBJ2-5; D call uncertain. The CDR3 loop spans 14 amino acids. Germline V gene lookup returns CDR1 SGHTA and CDR2 FQGNSA. V was trimmed by 5 bases and J by 2 bases, leaving 12 bases between them.

V is TRBV30 and J is TRBJ2-3, with TRBD2 matching over 10 bases. Unmatched junction bases numbered 12, after V lost 5 bases and J lost 4 bases. CDR1 is GTSNPN, CDR2 SVGIG, per germline (reference sequence). The CDR3 runs 16 residues. The CDR3 DNA sequence: TGTGCCTGGTCGCGCCGGGAGCGGGAGGGCCCAGATACGCAGTATTTT. Its translation: CAWSRREREGPDTQYF.